The 9 T cell receptor beta chains listed next were all sequenced from one sample in a study of OX40 agonist ivuxolimab in advanced cancers. Using immunoSEQ multiplex PCR, the repertoire was profiled, and TCRdb retains in-frame clones only, with some absent. Counted here are under 60,000 clones, more than 85% occurring once; the ten biggest clones make up just over 50%. Sequenced here: CD4+ or CD8+ T cells sorted from blood, sampled in a trial of the OX40 agonist ivuxolimab. The receptors derive from an adult with an advanced solid tumor such as melanoma, head and neck, liver or kidney cancer.

This clone was seen more than once but under ten times. J is TRBJ1-2 and V is TRBV6-5; D remains ambiguous. Germline CDR1 MNHEY, CDR2 SVGAGI. V lost 6 bases and J lost 0, with 11 bases in between. This CDR3 region has 14 residues. CDR3 sequence (DNA): TGTGCCAGCAGGAACGGACGGACTAACTATGGCTACACCTTC. Translating gives CASRNGRTNYGYTF.

This clone was recorded a few times. V gene TRBV6-4 combines with J gene TRBJ2-5; 7 bases align to TRBD1. The CDR3 covers 11 residues. Germline-derived CDR1 and CDR2 are MRHNA and SNTAGT. V dropped 7 bases and J dropped 5; count of bases not matched to a gene: 1. The CDR3 reads CASKGAETQYF. The CDR3 nucleotides are TGTGCCAGCAAGGGGGCGGAGACCCAGTACTTC.

CDR3 protein: CAINEGPNQPQHF. The CDR3 nucleotides read TGTGCCATCAACGAGGGCCCCAATCAGCCCCAGCATTTT. This sequence joins TRBV10-3 and TRBJ1-5; D is undetermined. The V and J ends lost 7 bases and 3 bases respectively, with 10 bases between them. CDR1 and CDR2 from the germline V gene are ENHRY and SYGVKD. The CDR3 is 13 residues long.

This rearrangement joins TRBV5-1 to TRBJ1-1; no reliable D call. The V end was cut by 4 bases, the J end by 0 bases, with 19 bases between. CDR1 and CDR2 from the germline V gene are SGHRS and YFSETQ. This CDR3 contains 17 residues. The CDR3 DNA sequence: TGCGCCAGCAGCCCTGGGAGGATAGGGCTCATGAACACTGAAGCTTTCTTT. Its protein is CASSPGRIGLMNTEAFF.

This chain links TRBV5-6 with TRBJ1-2; 7 positions match TRBD1. The length of the CDR3 is 12 residues. From germline, CDR1 is SGHDT and CDR2 YYEEEE. V dropped 3 bases and J dropped 9; count of bases not matched to a gene: 5. The CDR3 nucleotides are TGTGCCAGCAGCTCCCAGGACAGGAGCTACACCTTC. It codes for CASSSQDRSYTF.

The chain recombines TRBV7-9 with TRBJ2-7; no firm D call. V lost 4 bases and J 0 bases, leaving 10 bases between the germline ends. This CDR3 spans 14 amino acids. Germline V lookup: CDR1 SEHNR, CDR2 FQNEAQ (reference sequence). CDR3 nucleotide sequence: TGTGCCAGCAGCTCGTTTGGATCCTCCTACGAGCAGTACTTC. Translation gives CASSSFGSSYEQYF.

This sequence joins TRBV19 and TRBJ2-5, with 8 bases matching TRBD1. Unmatched junction bases numbered 9, after V lost 6 bases and J lost 3 bases. The CDR3 has 15 residues. In germline, CDR1 is LNHDA, CDR2 SQIVND (reference sequence). The CDR3 is CASSRDRGVEETQYF. In DNA form, the CDR3 reads TGTGCCAGTAGCCGCGACAGGGGAGTAGAAGAGACCCAGTACTTC.

As concerns this clone: The same CDR3 can be traced to other DNA sequences in this sample. V gene TRBV27 combines with J gene TRBJ1-2, with D hard to call. Germline loops: CDR1 MNHEY, CDR2 SMNVEV (reference sequence). V was clipped by 0 bases and J by 1 base, with 6 bases between them. The CDR3 runs to 14 residues. CDR3 amino acids: CASSLSGGNYGYTF. Here the CDR3 DNA reads TGTGCCAGCAGTTTATCGGGCGGTAACTATGGCTACACCTTC.

The chain uses TRBV19 and TRBJ2-7; 7 bases align to TRBD2. This CDR3 is 14 amino acids long. Germline loops: CDR1 LNHDA, CDR2 SQIVND (reference sequence). V shed 6 bases and J 5 bases; nucleotides not matched to a gene: 10. The CDR3 DNA reads as TGTGCCAGTAGCCATGGACGGGAGGAGGACGAGCAGTACTTC. This encodes CASSHGREEDEQYF.